The 27 T cell receptor beta chains given below trace back to one sample, sequenced in a study of glioma-infiltrating T cells. TCR alpha and beta CDR3 regions were amplified from RNA using iRepertoire nested multiplex PCR. MiXCR, run by TCRdb on the multiplex PCR reads, gives a single entry per CDR3 protein. Among fewer than 500,000 distinct CDR3 sequences, 35% to 45% were seen once, and the ten largest hold about 12%. Sample: glioma tissue, nonneoplastic brain tissue, or PBMCs (not recorded which). The receptor set was obtained from a human donor with low-grade glioma or glioblastoma, undergoing nonglioma brain surgery, or in good health (not recorded which).

Notes on this clonotype: Being one base from a much bigger clone, this may be a read error. The genes are TRBV28 and TRBJ2-3; D gene uncertain. CDR3 length: 11 residues. Germline V gives CDR1 MDHEN, CDR2 SYDVKM. The DNA of the CDR3 is TGTACCAGCAGCCTGGTCGATACGCAGTATTTT. Its translation is CTSSLVDTQYF.

This chain connects TRBV20-1 to TRBJ2-3; 9 bases map to TRBD2. CDR3 size: 12 residues. Germline lookup yields CDR1 DFQATT and CDR2 SNEGSKA (reference sequence). V gave up 6 bases and J gave up 4 bases; unmatched junction bases: 2. The CDR3, as DNA: TGCAGTGCGTCTAGCGGGGCAGATACGCAGTATTTT. Amino acid sequence: CSASSGADTQYF.

V usage is TRBV12-3 or TRBV12-4 and J usage is TRBJ2-7; a weak D match, TRBD1 (7 bases). The CDR3 contains 15 residues. The V and J ends lost 4 bases and 2 bases respectively, with 15 bases between them. CDR3 DNA sequence: TGTGCCAGCAGTTCAGGGGGGCTCACAGCCTACGAGCAGTACTTC. It codes for CASSSGGLTAYEQYF.

The chain couples TRBV28 to TRBJ1-2; D remains unclear. Trimming shortened V by 7 bases and J by 2 bases, and 14 bases separated the two germline ends. Looked up from germline, CDR1 is MDHEN and CDR2 is SYDVKM. CDR3 length: 14 residues. The CDR3 loop is CASNIQNLNYGYTF. CDR3 coding DNA: TGTGCCAGCAACATACAAAACCTCAACTATGGCTACACCTTC.

This clonotype was detected only once. The junction departs from the called germline gene at one end, perhaps through a read error. This rearrangement joins TRBV27 to TRBJ2-7; either TRBD1 or TRBD2 may fit D (5 bases each). The CDR3 covers 13 residues. Germline V gives CDR1 MNHEY, CDR2 SMNVEV (reference sequence). CDR3 loop: CASSLGPSYEKYF. CDR3 bases: TGTGCCAGCAGTTTGGGACCTTCCTACGAGAAGTACTTC.

The chain joins TRBV29-1 to TRBJ1-4, with TRBD1 matching 10 bases. The junction had 4 bases not matched to a gene; V was cut back by 6 bases and J by 6 bases. CDR1 is SQVTM, CDR2 ANQGSEA, per germline. The CDR3 totals 13 residues. The CDR3, as DNA: TGCAGCGTACCCGGGACAGGGGATGAAAAACTGTTTTTT. Protein sequence: CSVPGTGDEKLFF.

This clonotype has more than one count but fewer than ten. The germline gene is not matched at one end of the junction; a read error may be the cause. The J gene is TRBJ1-2, the V gene TRBV10-3; D unclear. This CDR3 has 13 residues. The germline V gene encodes CDR1 ENHRY and CDR2 SYGVKD. This CDR3 is CAISETRVYGYTF. As DNA, the CDR3 is TGTGCCATCAGTGAAACGAGAGTCTATGGCTACACCTTT.

This clonotype came up many times. CDR3 sequence: CASRLGLLSTDTQYF. The DNA of the CDR3 is TGTGCCAGCAGACTTGGACTACTTAGCACAGATACGCAGTATTTT. The chain employs TRBV27 and TRBJ2-3, with a tentative D call TRBD2 (6 bases). The CDR3 length is 15 residues. Germline assignment: CDR1 MNHEY and CDR2 SMNVEV (reference sequence). Trimming stripped 6 bases from V and 0 bases from J, with 13 bases between.

This clonotype was recorded a few times. The rearrangement joins TRBV10-3 to TRBJ2-1; TRBD2 might be the D (6 bases). Germline CDR1 ENHRY, CDR2 SYGVKD. Trimming cost V 6 bases and J 4 bases, with 10 bases left between them. This CDR3 is built from 13 residues. In DNA form, the CDR3 reads TGTGCCATCAGCCCGGAGGGGTACAATGAGCAGTTCTTC. Encoded protein: CAISPEGYNEQFF.

The rearrangement links TRBV6-8 to TRBJ2-2; D gene ambiguous. V was pared by 0 bases and J by 2 bases, with 10 bases between. The germline CDR1 and CDR2 sequences are MNHGY and SAAAGT. The CDR3 totals 16 residues. The CDR3: CASSYSLQTNTGELFF. The DNA for the CDR3 is TGTGCCAGCAGTTACTCCTTGCAGACAAACACCGGGGAGCTGTTTTTT.

This clonotype was observed many times. This chain joins TRBV27 and TRBJ1-2, with D possibly TRBD1 on 6 matching bases. V was pared by 3 bases and J by 4 bases, with 9 bases between. Germline assignment: CDR1 MNHEY and CDR2 SMNVEV (reference sequence). This CDR3 has 13 amino acids. As DNA, the CDR3 is TGTGCCAGCAGTTTCAGGGGCTTCTATGGCTACACCTTC. This codes for CASSFRGFYGYTF.

Details on this clonotype: This clone may be a read error of a much larger clone one base away. The chain combines TRBV6-2 or TRBV6-3 with TRBJ1-1; D is undetermined. Germline assignment: CDR1 MNHEY and CDR2 SVGEGT. There are 17 residues in the CDR3. Trimming took off 0 bases at V and 4 bases at J, with 18 bases between the two ends. CDR3 loop: CASSYSTQTSMSTEAFF. DNA of the CDR3: TGTGCCAGCAGTTACTCGACGCAGACTTCTATGAGCACTGAAGCTTTCTTT.

A word on this clonotype: It is likely a read error, because the conserved phenylalanine at the end of the CDR3 is missing. The V gene is TRBV19, the J gene TRBJ2-1; 7 bases fit TRBD2. CDR1 is LNHDA and CDR2 is SQIVND in the germline V gene (reference sequence). The CDR3 is made up of 13 amino acids. The CDR3 spells CATAGVHNNEQFL. The CDR3, as DNA: TGTGCTACGGCGGGGGTGCATAACAATGAGCAGTTCCTC.

The chain recombines TRBV5-1 with TRBJ2-1; D unresolved. The CDR3 is 15 amino acids. Germline CDR1 and CDR2: SGHRS and YFSETQ. Trimming shortened V by 1 base and J by 0 bases, and 8 bases separated the two germline ends. CDR3 in amino acids: CASSLMESSYNEQFF. CDR3 DNA: TGCGCCAGCAGCTTGATGGAGAGCTCCTACAATGAGCAGTTCTTC.

This clonotype was seen many times. The chain couples TRBV7-8 to TRBJ2-5; no definite D call. The CDR3 is made up of 15 amino acids. V was cut by 1 base and J by 1 base, with 10 bases left in between. Germline V CDR1 and CDR2: SGHVS, FQNEAQ. CDR3 bases: TGTGCCAGCAGCTTAGGAAGTAGCCTCCAAGAGACCCAGTACTTC. Amino acid sequence: CASSLGSSLQETQYF.

This clonotype was detected only once. With a much larger clone just one base away, this may be a read error. Here the CDR3 reads CSSSLLAGEGGYEQFF. The CDR3 DNA is TGTTCCAGCAGTTTACTAGCGGGGGAAGGGGGATATGAGCAGTTCTTC. This chain joins TRBV28 and TRBJ2-5, with TRBD2 identical over 11 bases. The J call could be wrong; TRBJ2-1 is a better fit for the DNA end. Germline-derived CDR1 and CDR2 are MDHEN and SYDVKM. The CDR3 has 16 amino acids.

The rearrangement joins TRBV11-2 to TRBJ2-1; no definite D call. CDR3 length: 14 amino acids. CDR1 and CDR2 from the germline V gene are SGHAT and FQNNGV. With 3 bases removed from V and 5 bases from J, the gap between germline ends came to 11 bases. In DNA form, the CDR3 reads TGTGCCAGCAGCTTCTATACCACGGACAATGAGCAGTTCTTC. This sequence encodes CASSFYTTDNEQFF.

As concerns this clonotype: Given a much more abundant clone one base away, this may be a read error. The V and J genes are TRBV20-1 and TRBJ2-1, with no clear D. Germline V CDR1 and CDR2: DFQATT, SNEGSKA (reference sequence). Trimming left V 0 bases short and J 10 bases short, with 22 bases between. The length of the CDR3 is 16 residues. CDR3 sequence reads: CSARDRWIPYPTEQFF. DNA of the CDR3: TGCAGTGCTAGAGATCGTTGGATCCCCTACCCTACCGAGCAGTTCTTC.

On this clonotype: One base away lies a much larger clone, so this may be a sequencing read error. This is likely a read error, given that the CDR3 carries no conserved phenylalanine or tryptophan at its end. The chain combines TRBV6-6 with TRBJ2-1, with 12 bases lining up with TRBD2. Germline V gene sequence: CDR1 MNHNY, CDR2 SVGAGI (reference sequence). CDR3 length: 15 amino acids. With 2 bases clipped from V and 7 bases from J, the junction kept 3 bases outside the gene matches. The CDR3 sequence is CASSYPGLAGNEQFL. The DNA for the CDR3 is TGTGCCAGCAGTTACCCCGGACTAGCGGGAAATGAGCAGTTCTTA.

This sequence joins TRBV6-2 or TRBV6-3 and TRBJ2-7; perhaps TRBD2 as D (5 bases). This CDR3 region has 15 residues. In germline, CDR1 is MNHEY, CDR2 SVGEGT. The ends were cut back, 4 bases at V and 4 bases at J, with 17 bases in the middle. Here the CDR3 DNA reads TGTGCCAGCAGTTGGGGAACGGGGATCGGTTACGAGCAGTACTTC. Encoded protein: CASSWGTGIGYEQYF.

The sample holds a few counts of this clonotype. The chain has TRBV24-1 and TRBJ2-3; 9 bases are shared with TRBD2. The germline V gene encodes CDR1 KGHDR and CDR2 SFDVKD. Trimming at V came to 11 bases and at J to 1 base, leaving 3 bases not matched to a gene. CDR3 length equals 13 residues. CDR3 sequence reads: CAIRTSGTDTQYF. The DNA for the CDR3 is TGTGCCATACGGACTAGCGGCACAGATACGCAGTATTTT.

To note about this clonotype: The conserved phenylalanine or tryptophan normally closing the CDR3 is absent here, so this likely arose from a read error. V usage is TRBV7-3 and J usage is TRBJ2-7; TRBD2 aligns across 10 bases. The CDR3 consists of 15 residues. V gave up 7 bases and J gave up 4 bases; unmatched junction bases: 10. The germline V gene encodes CDR1 SGHTA and CDR2 FQGTGA. Here the CDR3 reads CASTGMRLAGYEQYL. The CDR3 region has the DNA TGTGCCAGCACCGGTATGAGACTAGCGGGTTACGAGCAGTACCTC.

Many counts were recorded for this clonotype. The rearrangement joins TRBV20-1 to TRBJ2-7; the D gene is possibly TRBD1 (6 bases). Per germline, CDR1 DFQATT and CDR2 SNEGSKA (reference sequence). V dropped 4 bases and J dropped 2 bases, with 18 bases sitting between them. The CDR3 covers 15 residues. The CDR3 DNA is TGCAGTGCTAAAAACTACCGGGACACCACCTACGAGCAGTACTTC. As protein: CSAKNYRDTTYEQYF.

The CDR3 region has the DNA TGTGCCAGCAGCTTTATCTCGGGACAGGTGTATTTT. This sequence encodes CASSFISGQVYF. The chain has TRBV7-9 and TRBJ2-3, with 8 bases identical to TRBD1. The CDR3 consists of 12 residues. CDR1 is SEHNR and CDR2 is FQNEAQ in the germline V gene (reference sequence). The junction had 7 bases not matched to a gene; V was cut back by 3 bases and J by 14 bases. The full variable domain, in which reference TRBV7-9 and TRBJ2-3 provide the parts outside the CDR3, is DTGVSQNPRHKITKRGQNVTFRCDPISEHNRLYWYRQTLGQGPEFLTYFQNEAQLEKSRLLSDRFSAERPKGSFSTLEIQRTEQGDSAMYLCASSFISGQVYFGPGTRLTVL.

The table lists this clonotype with a few counts. CDR3 region: CASSTEKGGSRSTEAFF. Here the CDR3 DNA reads TGTGCCAGCAGCACAGAGAAAGGGGGGTCCCGTAGCACTGAAGCTTTCTTT. V usage is TRBV7-9 and J usage is TRBJ1-1, with D maybe TRBD1 (6 bases). The CDR3 is made up of 17 amino acids. V lost 5 bases and J lost 4, with 23 bases in between. Germline-derived CDR1 and CDR2 are SEHNR and FQNEAQ (reference sequence).

In this sample, this clonotype turned up a few times. The chain has TRBV5-4 and TRBJ1-4, with D perhaps matching TRBD1 (6 bases). From germline, CDR1 is SGHNT and CDR2 YYREEE (reference sequence). The CDR3 extends over 15 amino acids. Trimming cost V 3 bases and J 5 bases, with 14 bases left between them. The DNA for the CDR3 is TGTGCCAGCAGCTCCGAGACAGGAAGCAATGAAAAACTGTTTTTT. Translation gives CASSSETGSNEKLFF.

The rearrangement links TRBV2 to TRBJ1-4; D gene uncertain. CDR1 SNHLY and CDR2 FYNNEI come from the germline V gene. CDR3 size: 14 residues. The V end was cut by 2 bases, the J end by 7 bases, with 11 bases between. The CDR3, as DNA: TGTGCCAGCAGTGAATTACGTCTGGGTGAAAAACTGTTTTTT. This translates into CASSELRLGEKLFF.